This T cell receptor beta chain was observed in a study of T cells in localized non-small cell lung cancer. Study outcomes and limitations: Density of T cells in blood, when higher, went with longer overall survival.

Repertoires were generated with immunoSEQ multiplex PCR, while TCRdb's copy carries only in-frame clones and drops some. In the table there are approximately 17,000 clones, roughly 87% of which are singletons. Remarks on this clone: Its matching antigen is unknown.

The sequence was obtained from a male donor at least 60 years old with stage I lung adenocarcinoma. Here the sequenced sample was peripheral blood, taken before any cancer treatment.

The CDR3 DNA sequence: TGTGCCAGCAGCCCTCGACAGGGGCCCGGGGAGCTGTTTTTT. The encoded protein is CASSPRQGPGELFF. The chain combines TRBV9 with TRBJ2-2; 8 nucleotides agree with TRBD1. The CDR3 is 14 amino acids. Per germline, CDR1 SGDLS and CDR2 YYNGEE. V was pared by 4 bases and J by 6 bases, with 5 bases of the junction left unmatched.